The 5 T cell receptor beta chains below come from one sample, sequenced in a study of cytomegalovirus exposure and HLA in healthy donors. Primers included in the PCR were 60 Vbeta and 13 Jbeta primers. Assay: immunoSEQ multiplex PCR; the TCRdb copy retains only in-frame clones and omits some. The table has more than 100,000 clones, roughly 80% seen once; the top ten hold over 0.2%. The sequenced material came from PBMCs. Receptors were obtained from a middle-aged man in good health and CMV-seronegative.

The chain employs TRBV13 and TRBJ1-1, with 7 bases identical to TRBD1. The germline gives CDR1 PRHDT, CDR2 FYEKMQ (reference sequence). The CDR3 sequence is 13 residues long. Germline trimming cut 1 base from V and 5 bases from J; bases unmatched to any gene: 1. The CDR3 region is CASSLVRGTEAFF. The CDR3, as DNA: TGTGCCAGCAGCTTAGTCAGGGGGACTGAAGCTTTCTTT.

The CDR3 DNA reads TGTGCCAGCTCGAGGACAGAGTCCTACGAGCAGTACTTC. It yields the protein CASSRTESYEQYF. V is TRBV18 and J is TRBJ2-7; D is possibly TRBD1 (6 bases). The CDR3 is 13 amino acids. The V gene's germline CDR1 is KGHSH and CDR2 LQKENI. Trimming left V 6 bases short and J 1 base short, with 10 bases between.

V usage is TRBV18 and J usage is TRBJ1-1; 8 bases agree with TRBD1. Germline-derived CDR1 and CDR2 are KGHSH and LQKENI. V lost 3 bases and J lost 3; bases outside the gene matches: 12. CDR3 size: 17 residues. Written as DNA, the CDR3 is TGTGCCAGCTCACCCCCCCGGGGCAGGGGGCAAGACACTGAAGCTTTCTTT. Protein product: CASSPPRGRGQDTEAFF. The entire variable domain, with the rest obtained from reference TRBV18 and TRBJ1-1, is as follows: NAGVMQNPRHLVRRRGQEARLRCSPMKGHSHVYWYRQLPEEGLKFMVYLQKENIIDESGMPKERFSAEFPKEGPSILRIQQVVRGDSAAYFCASSPPRGRGQDTEAFFGQGTRLTVV.

The rearrangement uses TRBV2 and TRBJ2-3; TRBD1 matches 7 bases. J gave up 5 bases and V 7 bases, and 6 bases lay outside the gene matches. Germline V gene lookup returns CDR1 SNHLY and CDR2 FYNNEI. There are 13 residues in the CDR3. CDR3 loop: CASKHDREDTQYF. DNA for the CDR3: TGTGCCAGCAAGCACGACAGGGAAGATACGCAGTATTTT.

V usage is TRBV7-9 and J usage is TRBJ2-2, with 7 bases fitting TRBD2. CDR1 SEHNR and CDR2 FQNEAQ come from the germline V gene (reference sequence). Trimming at V came to 3 bases and at J to 3 bases, leaving 4 bases not matched to a gene. The CDR3 length is 15 residues. CDR3 loop: CASSLGTTYTGELFF. For the CDR3, the DNA is TGTGCCAGCAGCTTGGGGACTACTTACACCGGGGAGCTGTTTTTT.